Sequencing of this T cell receptor (beta chain) was carried out in a study of T cell changes during pregnancy in multiple sclerosis. Trimming took off 5 bases at V and 0 bases at J, with 22 bases between the two ends. The CDR3 loop spans 18 amino acids. Germline CDR1 reads SEHNR; CDR2 reads FQNEAQ (reference sequence). Produced via immunoSEQ multiplex PCR; TCRdb's table is partial and in-frame only. The repertoire holds roughly 35,000 clones, with 92% as singletons. The sequencing here drew on CD4+ T cells from peripheral blood mononuclear cells, taken after pregnancy. This receptor was identified in a female donor with multiple sclerosis, enrolled in a pregnancy study. V gene TRBV7-9 combines with J gene TRBJ1-1, with TRBD1 as a possible D gene (5 bases). The CDR3 reads CASSRRGNQDNLNTEAFF. The DNA of the CDR3 is TGTGCCAGCAGCCGTAGGGGAAACCAAGATAATTTGAACACTGAAGCTTTCTTT. Full variable domain (outside the CDR3, taken from reference TRBV7-9 and TRBJ1-1): DTGVSQNPRHKITKRGQNVTFRCDPISEHNRLYWYRQTLGQGPEFLTYFQNEAQLEKSRLLSDRFSAERPKGSFSTLEIQRTEQGDSAMYLCASSRRGNQDNLNTEAFFGQGTRLTVV.